A selection of T cell receptor beta chains follows, all from one sample in a study of cytomegalovirus exposure and HLA in healthy donors. Repertoires were generated with immunoSEQ multiplex PCR, while TCRdb's copy carries only in-frame clones and drops some. Of approximately 61,000 clones listed, approximately 80% are singletons. The source material was PBMCs. These receptors came from a man between 18 and 35 years old in good health and CMV-seropositive. Both conserved end residues are part of each CDR3. The D gene is left open where the match is weak. For some rows the clone size is stated as once, few or many, or as a class when expanded; others skip it.

CDR3nt	CDR3aa	abundance	d_gene	v_gene	j_gene
TGCGCCAGCAGCTGGGCGGGAGGGGGTGAGCAGTTCTTC	CASSWAGGGEQFF	NA	TRBD2	TRBV5-1	TRBJ2-1
TGTGCCAGCAGCCGGGGGACTAACTATGGCTACACCTTC	CASSRGTNYGYTF	NA	NA	TRBV5-6	TRBJ1-2
TGTGCCAGCAGTGAAAATCTGGCCCCCCAAGAGACCCAGTACTTC	CASSENLAPQETQYF	NA	NA	TRBV6-1	TRBJ2-5
TGTGCCTGGAGTCTACAGGGGGCGATTGGAAACACCATATATTTT	CAWSLQGAIGNTIYF	few	TRBD1	TRBV30	TRBJ1-3
TGTGCCTGGAGTCTTTTGCGGACGCGGGGGGGAAAGGAAAAACTGTTTTTT	CAWSLLRTRGGKEKLFF	NA	NA	TRBV30	TRBJ1-4
TGCCTCTCCTTCGGACAGGATACAGCTAACTATGGCTACACCTTC	CLSFGQDTANYGYTF	NA	TRBD1	TRBV30	TRBJ1-2
TGTGCCAGCAGTTACCAGGGGGCAATTGCCTACAATGAGCAGTTCTTC	CASSYQGAIAYNEQFF	NA	TRBD1	TRBV6-5	TRBJ2-1
TGTGCCTGGAGTGTACTTTCTAGCGGGAGTGGCGAGACCCAGTACTTC	CAWSVLSSGSGETQYF	NA	TRBD2	TRBV30	TRBJ2-5
TGTGCCAGTACCCTGACAGGGAACACTGAAGCTTTCTTT	CASTLTGNTEAFF	NA	NA	TRBV19	TRBJ1-1
TGTGCCAGCAGCTCTTTTGCAGGGGCTAACTATGGCTACACCTTC	CASSSFAGANYGYTF	NA	NA	TRBV11-2	TRBJ1-2
TGTGCCTGGAGCCCCGCTGAAGCTTTCTTT	CAWSPAEAFF	NA	NA	TRBV30	TRBJ1-1
TGTGCCAGCAACCTACGAGCCGCCGGGGAGCTGTTTTTT	CASNLRAAGELFF	NA	NA	TRBV2	TRBJ2-2
TGTGCTAGTGGTTTGAGTACAGGGGGCCTCATTGGGGCGGTGAACCAGCCCCAGCATTTT	CASGLSTGGLIGAVNQPQHF	NA	TRBD1	TRBV12-5	TRBJ1-5
TGTGCCAGCAGCCCTACTGGGGCAGATCAGCCCCAGCATTTT	CASSPTGADQPQHF	NA	NA	TRBV9	TRBJ1-5
TGCGCCAGCAGCTTGGCTGGGTGGCAAGGCGGGAGACCTCCCTACGAGCAGTACTTC	CASSLAGWQGGRPPYEQYF	NA	TRBD2	TRBV5-1	TRBJ2-7
TGTGCCAGCCGATCCGGGGGATTGTCGGAGACCCAGTACTTC	CASRSGGLSETQYF	NA	NA	TRBV2	TRBJ2-5
TGTGCCAGCAGCCACGGAGTAAGCGACAATGAGCAGTTCTTC	CASSHGVSDNEQFF	NA	NA	TRBV5-5	TRBJ2-1
TGTGCCAGCTCGCGCAGGGAGGGGGACACTGAAGCTTTCTTT	CASSRREGDTEAFF	NA	NA	TRBV18	TRBJ1-1
TGTGCCAGCAGCTTAGACAGGGGCCGCGAGCAGTACTTC	CASSLDRGREQYF	NA	TRBD1	TRBV7-2	TRBJ2-7
TGTGCCAGCAGCTCTTACAACGAGCAGTACTTC	CASSSYNEQYF	NA	NA	TRBV13	TRBJ2-7
TGTGCCAGCAGGGCGGGAGGGGTTTACAATGAGCAGTTCTTC	CASRAGGVYNEQFF	NA	TRBD2	TRBV2	TRBJ2-1
TGTGCCAGCAGCTTAGACAGGATCAATCAGCCCCAGCATTTT	CASSLDRINQPQHF	NA	NA	TRBV7-8	TRBJ1-5
TGTGCCAGCAGCTTAGAACGAGGCACAGATACGCAGTATTTT	CASSLERGTDTQYF	NA	NA	TRBV7-8	TRBJ2-3
TGTGCCAGCAGTCAACAGGGGGAAAAACTGTTTTTT	CASSQQGEKLFF	NA	TRBD1	TRBV28	TRBJ1-4
TGTGCCTGGACCGGGGGTTACGGCTACACCTTC	CAWTGGYGYTF	NA	NA	TRBV30	TRBJ1-2
TGTGCCAGCAGTTACGGCCCAAGCTCCTACGAGCAGTACTTC	CASSYGPSSYEQYF	NA	NA	TRBV6-5	TRBJ2-7
TGTGCCTGGAGTGTTTCCATGAACACTGAAGCTTTCTTT	CAWSVSMNTEAFF	NA	NA	TRBV30	TRBJ1-1
TGTGCCTGGAGGAACTCAGGGACCTACGAGCAGTACTTC	CAWRNSGTYEQYF	NA	NA	TRBV30	TRBJ2-7
TGTGCCAGCAGTGGGTACAGGGAATCCTCAAGCAATCAGCCCCAGCATTTT	CASSGYRESSSNQPQHF	few	NA	TRBV6-1	TRBJ1-5
TGTGCCAGCAGCCCCATTGACTGGGATGGCTACACCTTC	CASSPIDWDGYTF	NA	NA	TRBV25-1	TRBJ1-2
TGTGCCATCAGTGTGGAAGAGAGGCGCTACACCTTC	CAISVEERRYTF	NA	NA	TRBV10-3	TRBJ1-2
TGCAGCGGAGTACAGGGGGGGAATAATGAAGCTTTCTTT	CSGVQGGNNEAFF	NA	TRBD1	TRBV29-1	TRBJ1-1
TGTGCCTGGAGCCCCGACAGGGTTTACACTTTGAACACTGAAGCTTTCTTT	CAWSPDRVYTLNTEAFF	NA	TRBD1	TRBV30	TRBJ1-1
TGCGCCAGCAGCATCAGGGTTGACACTGAAGCTTTCTTT	CASSIRVDTEAFF	once	NA	TRBV4-1	TRBJ1-1
TGTGCCAGCAGCTTCGAGGGATTTGGAAACACCATATATTTT	CASSFEGFGNTIYF	NA	NA	TRBV6-5	TRBJ1-3
TGTGCCACCAGCACGGGACAGGGGGCCACAGATACGCAGTATTTT	CATSTGQGATDTQYF	once	TRBD1	TRBV15	TRBJ2-3
TGTGCCAGCAGTGAGGCAGAGAACACTGAAGCTTTCTTT	CASSEAENTEAFF	NA	NA	TRBV6-4	TRBJ1-1
TGTGCCAGCAGCTTAGGAGGGAGGGACCAAGAGACCCAGTACTTC	CASSLGGRDQETQYF	NA	TRBD2	TRBV11-3	TRBJ2-5
TGTGCCTGGAAGGACAGGGAAGCTTTCTTT	CAWKDREAFF	NA	TRBD1	TRBV30	TRBJ1-1